Listed here are 12 T cell receptor beta chains from one sample, sequenced in a study of blood T cell dynamics during melanoma immunotherapy. Clones were sequenced by immunoSEQ multiplex PCR, and TCRdb holds only the in-frame ones, with some missing. The profile shows 17,000 or so clones, 65% to 90% of them singletons. Described time point: pre-treatment baseline. Sequenced material: blood, taken from a patient treated with checkpoint blockade. The receptor set was obtained from a human donor with melanoma.

The chain has TRBV6-5 and TRBJ2-4; D not resolved. CDR3 size: 13 residues. The germline V and J ends were trimmed by 2 bases and 6 bases, with 8 bases remaining between them. CDR1 is MNHEY, CDR2 SVGAGI, per germline. The CDR3 spells CASSYGNLNIQYF. DNA for the CDR3: TGTGCCAGCAGTTACGGGAACTTAAACATTCAGTACTTC.

This clone was observed once. The J gene is TRBJ2-1, the V gene TRBV5-1; D perhaps matches TRBD2 (5 bases). This CDR3 has 14 amino acids. CDR1 and CDR2 (germline): SGHRS, YFSETQ. V was pared by 4 bases and J by 5 bases, with 13 bases between. CDR3 in DNA: TGCGCCAGCAGCAAAAAGGACGGGAACAATGAGCAGTTCTTC. Its translation: CASSKKDGNNEQFF.

The rearrangement links TRBV4-3 to TRBJ2-7; D remains ambiguous. Trimming took off 0 bases at V and 2 bases at J, with 11 bases between the two ends. CDR3 size: 15 residues. Germline lookup yields CDR1 LGHNA and CDR2 YSLEER. DNA of the CDR3: TGCGCCAGCAGCCAAGATCCCGGATTCGCCTACGAGCAGTACTTC. It codes for CASSQDPGFAYEQYF.

The genes are TRBV11-2 and TRBJ2-1; 11 positions match TRBD2. From germline, CDR1 is SGHAT and CDR2 FQNNGV. V shed 1 base, J shed 12 bases, and the junction held 11 bases outside the gene matches. The CDR3 extends over 16 amino acids. The DNA for the CDR3 is TGTGCCAGCAGCTTAGCGAGTTTTAGCGGGAGGGCCCCGCAGTTCTTC. It encodes CASSLASFSGRAPQFF.

This clone is a singleton in its sample. The V call is TRBV6-6, the J call TRBJ1-1, with D maybe TRBD1 (5 bases). V was shortened by 2 bases and J by 2 bases, with 12 bases between the two germline ends. The CDR3 consists of 15 residues. CDR1 and CDR2 (germline): MNHNY, SVGAGI (reference sequence). CDR3 sequence reads: CASSYLGQGNTEAFF. CDR3 sequence (DNA): TGTGCCAGCAGTTACCTGGGGCAGGGCAACACTGAAGCTTTCTTT.

The chain joins TRBV27 to TRBJ2-3, with 10 bases identical to TRBD2. CDR1 and CDR2 (germline): MNHEY, SMNVEV (reference sequence). The ends lost 0 bases at V and 0 bases at J; junction bases unmatched: 9. The CDR3 extends over 19 amino acids. CDR3 sequence reads: CASSLSTLAGTASTDTQYF. In DNA form, the CDR3 reads TGTGCCAGCAGTTTATCGACACTAGCGGGGACCGCCAGCACAGATACGCAGTATTTT.

Only a few counts were recorded for this clone. The chain couples TRBV5-6 to TRBJ1-4; possible D gene TRBD1, 6 bases. V was cut by 6 bases and J by 4 bases, with 13 bases left in between. CDR3 length: 14 residues. Germline lookup yields CDR1 SGHDT and CDR2 YYEEEE. The CDR3 coding sequence is TGTGCCAGCAACTGGGGGGCAGATAATGAAAAACTGTTTTTT. It specifies CASNWGADNEKLFF.

The chain carries TRBV25-1 and TRBJ1-4; no clear D gene. Trimming removed 2 bases at V and 0 bases at J, with 10 bases between. The CDR3 totals 16 residues. Germline V gene sequence: CDR1 MGHDK, CDR2 SYGVNS. Written as DNA, the CDR3 is TGTGCCAGCAGTGAAAGTCGCAGGACAACTAATGAAAAACTGTTTTTT. As protein: CASSESRRTTNEKLFF.

The V call is TRBV6-6, the J call TRBJ1-6; 7 bases map to TRBD1. Germline V lookup: CDR1 MNHNY, CDR2 SVGAGI (reference sequence). J gave up 8 bases and V 11 bases, and 9 bases lay outside the gene matches. The CDR3 contains 13 residues. Here the CDR3 reads CAAQQGVDSPLHF. The CDR3 DNA reads as TGTGCCGCACAGCAGGGGGTAGATTCACCCCTCCACTTT.

This clone was detected only once. The chain carries TRBV5-4 and TRBJ2-2, with TRBD2 matching over 9 bases. Trimming at V came to 4 bases and at J to 2 bases, leaving 3 bases not matched to a gene. The CDR3 is made up of 15 amino acids. Per the germline V gene, CDR1 is SGHNT and CDR2 is YYREEE (reference sequence). Written as DNA, the CDR3 is TGTGCCAGCAGCCTGGGGACTAGCAACACCGGGGAGCTGTTTTTT. It codes for CASSLGTSNTGELFF.

This clone showed up just a few times. CDR3 protein: CAWRGQMNTEAFF. CDR3 coding DNA: TGTGCCTGGAGAGGACAGATGAACACTGAAGCTTTCTTT. The chain is built from TRBV30 and TRBJ1-1, with a tentative D call TRBD1 (6 bases). This CDR3 spans 13 amino acids. Germline CDR1 and CDR2: GTSNPN and SVGIG (reference sequence). V was clipped by 3 bases and J by 0 bases, with 8 bases between them.

The V and J genes are TRBV7-9 and TRBJ2-5; 7 bases align to TRBD2. Germline trimming cut 2 bases from V and 3 bases from J; bases unmatched to any gene: 6. This CDR3 comprises 15 residues. From germline, CDR1 is SEHNR and CDR2 FQNEAQ (reference sequence). CDR3 nucleotides: TGTGCCAGCAGCTTATGGGAGGGAAACAAAGAGACCCAGTACTTC. This encodes CASSLWEGNKETQYF.